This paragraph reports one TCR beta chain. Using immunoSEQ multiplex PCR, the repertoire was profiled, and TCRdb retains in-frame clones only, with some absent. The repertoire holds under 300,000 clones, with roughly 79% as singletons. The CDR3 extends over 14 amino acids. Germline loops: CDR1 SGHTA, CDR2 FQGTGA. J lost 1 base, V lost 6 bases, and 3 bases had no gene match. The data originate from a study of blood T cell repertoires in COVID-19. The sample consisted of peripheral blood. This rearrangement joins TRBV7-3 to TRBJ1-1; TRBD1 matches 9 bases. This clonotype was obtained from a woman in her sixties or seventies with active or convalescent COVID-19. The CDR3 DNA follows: TGTGCCAGCAGGTTACAGGGGGCGAACACTGAAGCTTTCTTT. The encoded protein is CASRLQGANTEAFF.